Each of the 21 T cell receptor beta chains below was sequenced from the same sample in a study of early T cells in non-severe SARS-CoV-2 infection. TCRdb re-derived calls from the 5' RACE reads in MiXCR, one entry per CDR3 protein. The data show approximately 88,000 distinct CDR3 sequences, roughly 15% seen once. The sample was whole blood. These receptor sequences come from an adult who was a healthcare worker with PCR-confirmed SARS-CoV-2 infection or an uninfected control (not recorded which).

This clonotype appeared a few times. J is TRBJ2-3 and V is TRBV23-1; 8 bases fit TRBD1. TRBV23-1 is placed among ORFs of uncertain function. This CDR3 has 21 residues. Trimming removed 3 bases from V and 2 bases from J; junction bases left unmatched: 22. The CDR3 sequence: CASSHHGRGRKRLAYTDTQYF. Written as DNA, the CDR3 is TGCGCCAGCAGTCATCACGGCAGGGGGCGCAAGCGCCTAGCCTACACAGATACGCAGTATTTT.

A few counts support this clonotype. This chain links TRBV27 with TRBJ1-4, with TRBD1 matching 7 bases. V trimming: 5 bases; J trimming: 6 bases; junction bases outside the gene matches: 15. The CDR3 has 17 residues. CDR1 is MNHEY, CDR2 SMNVEV, per germline (reference sequence). CDR3 loop: CASSRGQAMRLYEKLFF. The CDR3 coding sequence is TGTGCCAGCAGTCGAGGACAGGCCATGCGACTATATGAAAAACTGTTTTTT.

This clonotype was found many times. This chain uses TRBV6-1 with TRBJ1-1; no clear D. V dropped 11 bases and J dropped 8 bases, with 12 bases sitting between them. The length of the CDR3 is 10 residues. CDR1 MNHNS and CDR2 SASEGT come from the germline V gene. CDR3 sequence (DNA): TGTGCCCTGCAGGACGCCGAAGCTTTCTTT. Translation gives CALQDAEAFF.

In this sample, this clonotype turned up a few times. V is TRBV6-1 and J is TRBJ2-3, with 16 bases matching TRBD2. This CDR3 contains 19 residues. Germline CDR1 is MNHNS and CDR2 is SASEGT. Trimming took 4 bases from V and 4 from J; bases not matched to a gene: 11. The CDR3 DNA follows: TGTGCCAGCAGTGGACGCCCGGGACTAGCGGGGGGGCCCCCAGATACGCAGTATTTT. Protein sequence: CASSGRPGLAGGPPDTQYF.

J is TRBJ2-2 and V is TRBV19, with D hard to call. Trimming stripped 8 bases from V and 3 bases from J, with 10 bases between. The CDR3 extends over 13 amino acids. In germline, CDR1 is LNHDA, CDR2 SQIVND (reference sequence). CDR3 amino acids: CASSDTYTGELFF. Here the CDR3 DNA reads TGTGCCAGTTCTGACACCTACACCGGGGAGCTGTTTTTT.

This chain uses TRBV6-2 or TRBV6-3 with TRBJ2-2, with no clear D. This CDR3 region has 16 residues. Germline-derived CDR1 and CDR2 are MNHEY and SVGEGT. V gave up 10 bases and J gave up 2 bases, with 20 bases separating them. The CDR3, as DNA: TGTGCCACCATCCCTCAAAATCACCGAAACACCGGGGAGCTGTTTTTT. Translation: CATIPQNHRNTGELFF.

The gene calls are TRBV9 and TRBJ2-3; D remains ambiguous. The CDR3 covers 15 residues. Germline V gene data show CDR1 as SGDLS and CDR2 as YYNGEE. Trimming removed 1 base from V and 1 base from J, with 10 bases in between. CDR3 loop: CASSVSPSRTDTQYF. The CDR3 coding sequence is TGTGCCAGCAGCGTATCGCCCTCTCGCACAGATACGCAGTATTTT.

The chain couples TRBV29-1 to TRBJ1-1, with 7 bases identical to TRBD1. Losses at the gene ends were 6 bases for V and 5 bases for J; bases not matched to a gene: 9. CDR1 and CDR2 from the germline V gene are SQVTM and ANQGSEA. The CDR3 contains 13 residues. CDR3 DNA sequence: TGCAGCGTCCAAAGGGGGCGCGGGACTGAAGCTTTCTTT. Protein sequence: CSVQRGRGTEAFF.

The V gene is TRBV12-3 or TRBV12-4, the J gene TRBJ2-7, with D unclear. With 3 bases removed from V and 2 bases from J, the gap between germline ends came to 8 bases. CDR3 length equals 13 residues. The CDR3 DNA is TGTGCCAGCAGTTTTCAGGTTCCCTACGAGCAGTACTTC. This translates into CASSFQVPYEQYF.

This chain connects TRBV11-2 to TRBJ2-1; D is perhaps TRBD2 (5 bases). V lost 4 bases, J lost 12 bases, and 16 bases lay in between. The CDR3 consists of 13 residues. Germline V gene lookup returns CDR1 SGHAT and CDR2 FQNNGV. DNA of the CDR3: TGTGCCAGCAGCTCCCCGGCTAGCAGGAGGCAGTTCTTC. Residues: CASSSPASRRQFF. The entire variable domain, with the rest obtained from reference TRBV11-2 and TRBJ2-1, is as follows: EAGVAQSPRYKIIEKRQSVAFWCNPISGHATLYWYQQILGQGPKLLIQFQNNGVVDDSQLPKDRFSAERLKGVDSTLKIQPAKLEDSAVYLCASSSPASRRQFFGPGTRLTVL.

The CDR3 region is CASSQDGGGPEGQYF. CDR3 nucleotides: TGTGCCAGCAGCCAAGATGGCGGGGGCCCGGAGGGCCAGTACTTC. V usage is TRBV3-1 and J usage is TRBJ2-5, with a possible D match to TRBD2 (7 bases). V was clipped by 0 bases and J by 10 bases, with 18 bases between them. The CDR3 is 15 amino acids. Germline V gene sequence: CDR1 LGHDT, CDR2 YNNKEL (reference sequence).

Many counts were recorded for this clonotype. CDR3 sequence reads: CASSRGDFNEQFF. CDR3 sequence (DNA): TGCGCCAGCAGCCGGGGGGACTTCAATGAGCAGTTCTTC. The chain links TRBV5-1 to TRBJ2-1, with 7 positions matching TRBD2. The germline CDR1 and CDR2 sequences are SGHRS and YFSETQ. Germline trimming cut 4 bases from V and 6 bases from J; bases unmatched to any gene: 4. The CDR3 is 13 residues long.

Details on this clonotype: A much larger clone differs from this one at a single base, so this may be a read error. The J gene is TRBJ2-3, the V gene TRBV6-2 or TRBV6-3, with a tentative D call TRBD1 (5 bases). Germline CDR1 and CDR2: MNHEY and SVGEGT. CDR3 length equals 15 residues. The CDR3 spells CASALMQGRTDTQCF. DNA for the CDR3: TGTGCCAGTGCCTTGATGCAGGGTCGAACAGATACGCAGTGTTTT.

The rearrangement joins TRBV5-1 to TRBJ1-2; 8 bases agree with TRBD1. This CDR3 has 14 residues. V shed 4 bases, J shed 6 bases, and the junction held 8 bases outside the gene matches. From germline, CDR1 is SGHRS and CDR2 YFSETQ. Here the CDR3 reads CASSLRDRRDGYTF. The CDR3, as DNA: TGCGCCAGCAGCCTCCGGGACAGGAGAGATGGCTACACCTTC.

This clonotype has ten or more counts. J is TRBJ2-1 and V is TRBV7-2; D possibly matches TRBD1 or TRBD2 (5 bases each). Trimming removed 5 bases at V and 2 bases at J, with 13 bases between. Germline V lookup: CDR1 SGHTA, CDR2 FQGNSA. The CDR3 has 15 amino acids. The CDR3 spells CASSLLGDPYNEQFF. CDR3 DNA sequence: TGTGCCAGCAGCCTATTGGGGGACCCCTACAATGAGCAGTTCTTC.

This clonotype was seen at least ten times. This rearrangement joins TRBV7-9 to TRBJ1-1; 8 positions match TRBD1. Germline trimming cut 5 bases from V and 1 base from J; bases unmatched to any gene: 12. Germline V gene data show CDR1 as SEHNR and CDR2 as FQNEAQ (reference sequence). The CDR3 runs 17 residues. The CDR3 nucleotides read TGTGCCAGCAGCCCGGATGACAGGGGATTGGAGAACACTGAAGCTTTCTTT. It codes for CASSPDDRGLENTEAFF. The full variable domain, with the rest looked up from reference TRBV7-9 and TRBJ1-1, is DTGVSQNPRHKITKRGQNVTFRCDPISEHNRLYWYRQTLGQGPEFLTYFQNEAQLEKSRLLSDRFSAERPKGSFSTLEIQRTEQGDSAMYLCASSPDDRGLENTEAFFGQGTRLTVV.

At least ten counts were recorded for this clonotype. J is TRBJ1-6 and V is TRBV14; no definite D call. Per the germline V gene, CDR1 is SGHDN and CDR2 is FVKESK. The V end was cut by 4 bases, the J end by 11 bases, with 9 bases between. The CDR3 is 12 residues long. For the CDR3, the DNA is TGTGCCAGCAGCCTGCAGGAGGCACCCCTCCACTTT. Its protein is CASSLQEAPLHF.

A few counts support this clonotype. The J gene is TRBJ2-1, the V gene TRBV18; D is unresolved. The CDR3 is 12 amino acids. Germline values: CDR1 KGHSH, CDR2 LQKENI. V was clipped by 2 bases and J by 6 bases, with 5 bases between them. In nucleotides, the CDR3 is TGTGCCAGCTCACCATCCCCCAATGAGCAGTTCTTC. Encoded protein: CASSPSPNEQFF.

This clonotype showed up just a few times. The V call is TRBV6-2 or TRBV6-3, the J call TRBJ2-1; possible D gene TRBD2, 6 bases. The CDR3 totals 13 residues. Germline V lookup: CDR1 MNHEY, CDR2 SVGEGT. Trimming removed 7 bases at V and 8 bases at J, with 15 bases between. Here the CDR3 reads CASNPAGDYEQFF. The DNA for the CDR3 is TGTGCCAGCAACCCGGCCGGGGACTATGAGCAGTTCTTC.

The chain recombines TRBV18 with TRBJ1-3; D remains unclear. Germline V CDR1 and CDR2: KGHSH, LQKENI. CDR3 length: 17 residues. With 5 bases removed from V and 4 bases from J, the gap between germline ends came to 21 bases. For the CDR3, the DNA is TGTGCCAGCTCAAAAAGCCCCGCAGGATTCCAAGGAAACACCATATATTTT. Translated: CASSKSPAGFQGNTIYF.

The chain links TRBV30 to TRBJ2-5; a weak D match, TRBD2 (5 bases). CDR3 length: 13 residues. Looked up from germline, CDR1 is GTSNPN and CDR2 is SVGIG (reference sequence). Trimming shortened V by 4 bases and J by 7 bases, and 16 bases separated the two germline ends. The CDR3: CAWMRNSVGTQYF. CDR3 in DNA: TGTGCCTGGATGAGAAATAGCGTGGGGACCCAGTACTTC.